Following are 16 T cell receptor beta chains from one sample sequenced in a study of cytomegalovirus exposure and HLA in healthy donors. The primer mix had 60 Vbeta and 13 Jbeta primers. TCRdb's copy holds only in-frame clones and misses some; the assay was immunoSEQ multiplex PCR. The sample carries some 87,000 clones, around four fifths recorded once. The sequenced sample consisted of PBMCs. These receptors all stem from a man aged 50-60 years in good health and CMV-seropositive.

The chain carries TRBV30 and TRBJ1-4, with TRBD1 identical over 7 bases. The CDR3 is 15 residues long. Germline loops: CDR1 GTSNPN, CDR2 SVGIG (reference sequence). The ends lost 2 bases at V and 7 bases at J; junction bases unmatched: 10. The chain's CDR3 is CAWSPLQGFSEKLFF. In nucleotides, the CDR3 is TGTGCCTGGAGTCCTCTACAGGGGTTCTCTGAAAAACTGTTTTTT.

The J gene is TRBJ2-4, the V gene TRBV6-1; no firm D call. This CDR3 is 16 amino acids long. Trimming shortened V by 1 base and J by 6 bases, and 16 bases separated the two germline ends. The germline gives CDR1 MNHNS, CDR2 SASEGT. The CDR3 DNA is TGTGCCAGCAGTGAAGTGATATCCCAAACTACAAACATTCAGTACTTC. Its translation: CASSEVISQTTNIQYF.

V and J are TRBV19 and TRBJ2-3, with a possible D match to TRBD2 (6 bases). Per the germline V gene, CDR1 is LNHDA and CDR2 is SQIVND (reference sequence). The CDR3 is made up of 16 amino acids. Trimming removed 3 bases from V and 0 bases from J, with 13 bases in between. The CDR3, as DNA: TGTGCCAGTAGTATCCTGCGGGGCCAGAGCACAGATACGCAGTATTTT. It yields the protein CASSILRGQSTDTQYF.

This chain joins TRBV18 and TRBJ1-1; 9 nucleotides agree with TRBD1. This CDR3 region has 14 residues. J lost 1 base, V lost 4 bases, and 1 base had no gene match. Germline-derived CDR1 and CDR2 are KGHSH and LQKENI. This chain's CDR3 is CASSLGQGNTEAFF. As DNA, the CDR3 is TGTGCCAGCTCACTGGGACAGGGGAACACTGAAGCTTTCTTT.

The chain links TRBV6-1 to TRBJ2-2; 7 bases fit TRBD2. With V trimmed by 7 bases and J by 5 bases, 10 bases remained unmatched. The CDR3 contains 15 residues. Germline V lookup: CDR1 MNHNS, CDR2 SASEGT. The CDR3 sequence: CASTPGRGETGELFF. The CDR3 region has the DNA TGTGCCAGCACCCCCGGACGGGGGGAAACCGGGGAGCTGTTTTTT.

As concerns this clone: At one boundary the junction diverges from the germline segment, which might be a read error. The genes are TRBV25-1 and TRBJ1-2; 8 bases are shared with TRBD1. The CDR3 is 13 amino acids. Germline loops: CDR1 MGHDK, CDR2 SYGVNS. The CDR3 coding sequence is TGTGCCAGCAGTAGGACAGGGAGTTTTGGCTACCCCTTC. This codes for CASSRTGSFGYPF.

V and J are TRBV6-1 and TRBJ1-1; 8 bases map to TRBD1. The CDR3 spans 14 residues. Germline lookup yields CDR1 MNHNS and CDR2 SASEGT. V shed 6 bases and J 4 bases; nucleotides not matched to a gene: 7. Written as DNA, the CDR3 is TGTGCCAGCAGGGACAGGGCTTTGGGCACTGAAGCTTTCTTT. Protein product: CASRDRALGTEAFF.

CDR3 bases: TGTGCCAGCAGCGGCCTAACAGCCGACCGAAAGTACAATGAGCAGTTCTTC. This gives the protein CASSGLTADRKYNEQFF. The V call is TRBV7-8, the J call TRBJ2-1; D is uncertain. With 5 bases removed from V and 4 bases from J, the gap between germline ends came to 21 bases. This CDR3 is 17 amino acids long. Germline CDR1 SGHVS, CDR2 FQNEAQ. The variable domain in full, completed from reference TRBV7-8 and TRBJ2-1, reads GAGVSQSPRYKVAKRGQDVALRCDPISGHVSLFWYQQALGQGPEFLTYFQNEAQLDKSGLPSDRFFAERPEGSVSTLKIQRTQQEDSAVYLCASSGLTADRKYNEQFFGPGTRLTVL.

V and J are TRBV12-5 and TRBJ2-7; D possibly corresponds to TRBD1 (5 bases). Trimming removed 4 bases at V and 1 base at J, with 8 bases between. Germline V gives CDR1 LGHNT, CDR2 FRNRAP. This CDR3 comprises 13 residues. CDR3 residues: CASGSDTSYEQYF. As DNA, the CDR3 is TGTGCTAGTGGTTCGGACACGTCCTACGAGCAGTACTTC.

The chain employs TRBV5-1 and TRBJ2-5; 10 nucleotides agree with TRBD1. Germline V gives CDR1 SGHRS, CDR2 YFSETQ. CDR3 size: 14 residues. The V and J ends lost 3 bases and 12 bases, in that order; junction bases with no gene match: 11. The CDR3 nucleotides are TGCGCCAGCAGCTCGGCCGGGACAGGGGCCCTGAAGTACTTC. It specifies CASSSAGTGALKYF.

This clone turned up a few times. The rearrangement links TRBV10-2 to TRBJ1-1; no clear D. CDR1 WSHSY and CDR2 SAAADI come from the germline V gene. This CDR3 is built from 12 residues. Between the trimmed V and J ends, which lost 6 bases and 0 bases, there was a span of 5 bases. This CDR3 reads CASRQMNTEAFF. The CDR3 coding sequence is TGCGCCAGCAGACAGATGAACACTGAAGCTTTCTTT.

The chain carries TRBV7-8 and TRBJ2-1; the match to TRBD2 covers 10 bases. V shed 4 bases, J shed 6 bases, and the junction held 6 bases outside the gene matches. The germline CDR1 and CDR2 sequences are SGHVS and FQNEAQ. This CDR3 has 15 residues. CDR3 coding DNA: TGTGCCAGCAGCTCGCTAGCGGGGGTCTCCAATGAGCAGTTCTTC. Amino acid sequence: CASSSLAGVSNEQFF.

The CDR3 loop reads CASSQVGGDSYEQYF. In DNA form, the CDR3 reads TGTGCCAGCAGCCAAGTGGGGGGGGACTCCTACGAGCAGTACTTC. The chain uses TRBV4-2 and TRBJ2-7; 7 nucleotides line up with TRBD2. This CDR3 is 15 amino acids long. V shed 1 base, J shed 0 bases, and the junction held 3 bases outside the gene matches. Per the germline V gene, CDR1 is LGHNA and CDR2 is YNFKEQ.

CDR3 sequence (DNA): TGCAGCGCCGAGGCGGGGGGCAGAACTGAAGCTTTCTTT. It specifies CSAEAGGRTEAFF. The chain is built from TRBV29-1 and TRBJ1-1; D may be TRBD1 (6 bases). V was pared by 7 bases and J by 5 bases, with 17 bases between. The CDR3 spans 13 residues. Germline V gene data show CDR1 as SQVTM and CDR2 as ANQGSEA.

The chain carries TRBV9 and TRBJ2-2; 8 bases are shared with TRBD2. The CDR3 contains 16 residues. J lost 5 bases, V lost 4 bases, and 10 bases had no gene match. Germline values: CDR1 SGDLS, CDR2 YYNGEE. For the CDR3, the DNA is TGTGCCAGCAGCCCCAGAAGCGGGGGTATGACCGGGGAGCTGTTTTTT. It yields the protein CASSPRSGGMTGELFF.

This clone was counted between two and nine times. The gene calls are TRBV28 and TRBJ2-6; 12 positions agree with TRBD1. CDR1 and CDR2 (germline): MDHEN, SYDVKM. CDR3 length: 18 amino acids. Germline trimming cut 4 bases from V and 4 bases from J; bases unmatched to any gene: 8. CDR3 DNA: TGTGCCAGCAGTTCCCCTTTGGGACAGGGGGCAGGGGCCAACGTCCTGACTTTC. Translated, it gives CASSSPLGQGAGANVLTF.